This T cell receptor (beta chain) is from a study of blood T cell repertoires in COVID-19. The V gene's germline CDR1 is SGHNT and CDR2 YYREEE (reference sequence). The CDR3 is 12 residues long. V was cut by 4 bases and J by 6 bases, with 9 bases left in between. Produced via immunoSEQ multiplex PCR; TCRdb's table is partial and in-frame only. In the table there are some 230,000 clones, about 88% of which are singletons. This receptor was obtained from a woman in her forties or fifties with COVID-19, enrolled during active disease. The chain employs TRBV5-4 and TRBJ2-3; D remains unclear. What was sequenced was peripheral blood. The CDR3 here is CASSRPPDTQYF. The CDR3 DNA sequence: TGTGCCAGCAGCCGTCCCCCCGATACGCAGTATTTT.